This T cell receptor (beta chain) was sequenced in a study of identifying expanded T cells in peripheral blood. Study findings and constraints: Clone count variance between roughly 2-week samples rose with total template count. Technical replicates showed roughly 1.2 changed clones; approximately 2 weeks approximately 15; four weeks 19.

TCRdb keeps only in-frame clones here, not all; method: immunoSEQ multiplex PCR. This sample has about 82,000 clones; 70% to 90% occur once, and the top ten carry 7% to 8.5%. The germline V gene has CDR1 SGHRS and CDR2 YFSETQ. This CDR3 has 14 amino acids. Healthy donors had no documented immune events, such as infections, while sampled. To note about this clone: The antigen is unknown. One end of the junction varies from germline; a read error may be responsible.

What was sequenced was blood. This clonotype was obtained from a person aged 18 to 70 in good health. V and J are TRBV5-1 and TRBJ2-2; the match to TRBD2 covers 8 bases. In nucleotides, the CDR3 is TGCGCCACCAGCCGGGAGGGGGACACCGGGGAGCTGTTTTTT. This gives the protein CATSREGDTGELFF.